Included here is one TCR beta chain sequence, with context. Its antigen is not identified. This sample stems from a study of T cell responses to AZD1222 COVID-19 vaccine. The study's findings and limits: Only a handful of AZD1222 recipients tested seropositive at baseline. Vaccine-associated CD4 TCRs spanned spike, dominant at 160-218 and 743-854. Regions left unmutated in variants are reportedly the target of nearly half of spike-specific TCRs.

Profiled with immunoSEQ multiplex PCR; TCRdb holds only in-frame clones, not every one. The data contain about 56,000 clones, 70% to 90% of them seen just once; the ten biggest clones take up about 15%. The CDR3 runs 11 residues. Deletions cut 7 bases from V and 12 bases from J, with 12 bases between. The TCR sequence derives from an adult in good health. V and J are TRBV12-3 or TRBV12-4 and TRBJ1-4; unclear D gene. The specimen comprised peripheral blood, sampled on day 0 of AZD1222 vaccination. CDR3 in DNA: TGTGCCAGCACCTTACGTGGGGAACTGTTTTTT. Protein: CASTLRGELFF.